This is a list of T cell receptor beta chains from one sample in a study of cytomegalovirus exposure and HLA in healthy donors. Libraries were prepared by immunoSEQ multiplex PCR; TCRdb keeps only in-frame clonotypes and omits some of them. The table includes roughly 92,000 clones, 6% to 9% detected once. Sequences were obtained from PBMCs. The receptors derive from a man between 45 and 60 years old in good health and CMV-seronegative. CDR3s include the opening cysteine and the closing phenylalanine or tryptophan. Each record gives: V gene, J gene, D gene, clone size, CDR3 protein, CDR3 DNA. The D gene is left open where the match is weak. The size entry is marked missing in some rows and otherwise reads once, few, many or a size class.

TRBV5-4,TRBJ2-7,TRBD1,NA,CASSPAGGYEQYF,TGTGCCAGCAGCCCTGCAGGGGGCTACGAGCAGTACTTC
TRBV5-8,TRBJ1-2,NA,NA,CASSLASRTDGYTF,TGTGCCAGCAGCTTGGCCAGCAGGACAGATGGCTACACCTTC
TRBV6-5,TRBJ1-5,TRBD1,few,CASNQGAGQPQHF,TGTGCCAGCAATCAGGGGGCTGGGCAGCCCCAGCATTTT
TRBV5-1,TRBJ1-1,TRBD1,few,CASSLSGQGFGEAFF,TGCGCCAGCAGCTTATCTGGACAGGGTTTCGGTGAAGCTTTCTTT
TRBV27,TRBJ2-3,NA,few,CASSHRGRTDTQYF,TGTGCCAGCAGCCACCGGGGTCGAACAGATACGCAGTATTTT
TRBV25-1,TRBJ1-2,NA,NA,CASSEFGREYGYTF,TGTGCCAGCAGTGAATTTGGCAGGGAATATGGCTACACCTTC
TRBV7-9,TRBJ2-7,TRBD1,few,CASSLVGTGAYEQYF,TGTGCCAGCAGCTTAGTTGGGACAGGGGCCTACGAGCAGTACTTC
TRBV5-4,TRBJ2-1,NA,NA,CASTIGQLSYNEQFF,TGTGCCAGCACCATCGGACAGCTCTCCTACAATGAGCAGTTCTTC
TRBV28,TRBJ1-5,TRBD1,NA,CASREGQGIFQPQHF,TGTGCCAGCAGGGAGGGACAGGGGATATTTCAGCCCCAGCATTTT
TRBV2,TRBJ2-5,NA,NA,CASSDEVAGRETQYF,TGTGCCAGCAGTGATGAGGTGGCAGGGAGGGAGACCCAGTACTTC
TRBV6-1,TRBJ1-1,NA,NA,CASSERGREAEAFF,TGTGCCAGCAGTGAAAGGGGAAGAGAGGCTGAAGCTTTCTTT
TRBV27,TRBJ2-3,TRBD2,few,CASSSRLAGDSVSDTQYF,TGTGCCAGCAGTTCCCGACTAGCGGGAGACAGTGTGTCAGATACGCAGTATTTT
TRBV6-6,TRBJ1-2,TRBD1,NA,CASSYGTARSNYGYTF,TGTGCCAGCAGTTACGGGACAGCAAGATCTAACTACGGCTACACCTTC
TRBV5-1,TRBJ2-2,NA,NA,CASSLELPPTGELFF,TGCGCCAGCAGCTTGGAACTTCCGCCTACCGGGGAGCTGTTTTTT
TRBV5-1,TRBJ2-2,TRBD2,few,CASRERGHTGELFF,TGCGCCAGCAGGGAGCGGGGGCACACCGGGGAGCTGTTTTTT
TRBV7-2,TRBJ2-5,NA,few,CASSSDTSAQYF,TGTGCCAGCAGCTCAGACACCTCGGCCCAGTACTTC
TRBV7-8,TRBJ2-7,NA,few,CASSQDTLYEQYF,TGTGCCAGCAGCCAGGACACACTCTACGAGCAGTACTTC
TRBV29-1,TRBJ2-7,TRBD2,NA,CSVEGAGDEQYF,TGCAGCGTTGAAGGGGCGGGGGACGAGCAGTACTTC
TRBV30,TRBJ2-2,TRBD2,once,CAWSRTSGKSGDRGAVF,TGTGCCTGGAGCAGGACTAGCGGGAAAAGTGGGGACCGGGGAGCTGTTTTT
TRBV11-2,TRBJ2-5,NA,few,CASSRNPGGGGQETQYF,TGTGCCAGCAGCCGCAATCCCGGGGGTGGGGGCCAAGAGACCCAGTACTTC
TRBV19,TRBJ2-5,NA,NA,CATASGAIETQYF,TGTGCCACCGCTTCGGGAGCAATTGAGACCCAGTACTTC
TRBV11-3,TRBJ1-3,NA,few,CASSVTAGSGNTIYF,TGTGCCAGCAGCGTGACAGCCGGCTCTGGAAACACCATATATTTT
TRBV19,TRBJ2-2,NA,NA,CASRRGLVSAEYTGELFF,TGTGCCAGTAGAAGGGGGTTAGTATCGGCGGAGTACACCGGGGAGCTGTTTTTT
TRBV28,TRBJ1-2,NA,NA,CASRLGTLNYGYTF,TGTGCCAGCAGACTCGGGACTCTTAACTATGGCTACACCTTC
TRBV9,TRBJ1-2,NA,few,CASSVGGLDGYTF,TGTGCCAGCAGCGTAGGCGGATTAGATGGCTACACCTTC
TRBV27,TRBJ2-7,TRBD1,NA,CASRGDSSYEQYF,TGTGCCTCCCGAGGGGACAGCTCCTACGAGCAGTACTTC
TRBV4-3,TRBJ1-2,NA,few,CASSQAGQGNYGYTF,TGCGCCAGCAGCCAAGCAGGGCAGGGTAACTATGGCTACACCTTC
TRBV7-6,TRBJ2-1,TRBD2,few,CASSSLGTSGSYFRANEQFF,TGTGCCAGCAGCTCCCTAGGGACTAGCGGGAGTTATTTTCGAGCCAATGAGCAGTTCTTC
TRBV9,TRBJ2-7,TRBD2,NA,CASSTMGGTENGEQYF,TGTGCCAGCAGCACCATGGGGGGGACGGAAAACGGCGAGCAGTACTTC
TRBV6-7,TRBJ2-1,NA,many,CASSYPGWVYNEQFF,TGTGCCAGCAGTTACCCGGGATGGGTATACAATGAGCAGTTCTTC
TRBV5-1,TRBJ2-1,TRBD2,few,CASSSTSGSHNEQFF,TGCGCCAGCAGTTCCACTAGCGGTTCCCACAATGAGCAGTTCTTC
TRBV10-3,TRBJ2-1,TRBD2,few,CAISESRGSGGKNEQFF,TGTGCCATCAGTGAGTCCCGTGGTAGCGGGGGGAAAAATGAGCAGTTCTTC
TRBV15,TRBJ2-7,TRBD1,few,CATSLPGQGREQYF,TGTGCCACCAGCCTCCCGGGACAGGGGAGAGAGCAGTACTTC
TRBV2,TRBJ1-2,TRBD1,NA,CASGGTGGLYGYTF,TGTGCCAGCGGGGGGACAGGGGGACTCTATGGCTACACCTTC
TRBV10-3,TRBJ1-2,TRBD1,NA,CAISEQGQGGYGYTF,TGTGCCATCAGTGAGCAGGGACAGGGTGGTTATGGCTACACCTTC
TRBV5-6,TRBJ2-3,TRBD2,few,CASSLWASGSTDTQYF,TGTGCCAGCAGCTTGTGGGCTAGCGGGAGTACAGATACGCAGTATTTT
TRBV5-8,TRBJ1-6,NA,few,CASSSDISQRYNSPLHF,TGTGCCAGCAGCAGTGACATTTCTCAAAGATATAATTCACCCCTCCACTTT
TRBV5-4,TRBJ2-7,TRBD1,few,CASSRGQVGGEQYF,TGTGCCAGCAGCCGGGGACAGGTGGGCGGCGAGCAGTACTTC
TRBV7-6,TRBJ1-1,NA,few,CASSRGGDTEAFF,TGTGCCAGCAGCAGAGGGGGTGACACTGAAGCTTTCTTT
TRBV2,TRBJ1-3,NA,NA,CASREGRGNTIYF,TGTGCCAGCAGGGAGGGGAGGGGAAACACCATATATTTT
TRBV10-3,TRBJ2-5,TRBD1,NA,CAISQGAAETQYF,TGTGCCATCAGTCAGGGGGCCGCTGAGACCCAGTACTTC
TRBV7-3,TRBJ2-7,NA,few,CASSVSPGSGYEQYF,TGTGCCAGCAGCGTATCACCGGGATCAGGCTACGAGCAGTACTTC
TRBV28,TRBJ1-1,NA,NA,CASSTTFGGSDTEAFF,TGTGCCAGCAGTACCACCTTCGGGGGGAGTGACACTGAAGCTTTCTTT
TRBV19,TRBJ1-2,NA,NA,CASSIRGYGYTF,TGTGCCAGTAGTATTAGAGGTTACGGCTACACCTTC
TRBV7-9,TRBJ1-1,NA,few,CASSLRQANTEAFF,TGTGCCAGCAGCTTAAGGCAGGCGAACACTGAAGCTTTCTTT
TRBV28,TRBJ1-1,NA,NA,CASTPPGGEEAFF,TGTGCCAGCACTCCACCGGGGGGCGAGGAAGCTTTCTTT
TRBV27,TRBJ2-6,NA,few,CASSSPSSGANVLTF,TGTGCCAGCAGTTCCCCTAGCTCTGGGGCCAACGTCCTGACTTTC
TRBV15,TRBJ1-4,TRBD1,few,CATSGTANEKLFF,TGTGCCACCTCCGGGACAGCTAATGAAAAACTGTTTTTT
TRBV6-6,TRBJ1-5,NA,NA,CASSSPGHRAQHF,TGTGCCAGCAGTTCTCCGGGACATAGGGCCCAGCATTTT
TRBV4-3,TRBJ2-3,TRBD2,NA,CASSPRGGPMTTDTQYF,TGCGCCAGCAGCCCCCGCGGGGGTCCGATGACCACAGATACGCAGTATTTT
TRBV6-1,TRBJ1-5,NA,few,CASSGRTVYSNQPQHF,TGTGCCAGCAGTGGCCGGACAGTTTATAGCAATCAGCCCCAGCATTTT
TRBV6-5,TRBJ1-1,NA,NA,CASSVPGHMNTEAFF,TGTGCCAGCAGTGTACCGGGACATATGAACACTGAAGCTTTCTTT
TRBV28,TRBJ2-1,NA,NA,CASSRISFGEQFF,TGTGCCAGCAGCAGAATTAGCTTTGGTGAGCAGTTCTTC
TRBV6-1,TRBJ1-5,NA,few,CASSDYSNQPQHF,TGTGCCAGCAGTGATTATAGCAATCAGCCCCAGCATTTT
TRBV28,TRBJ2-1,TRBD1,NA,CASSPPRTGVFF,TGTGCCAGCAGTCCCCCAAGGACAGGGGTGTTCTTC
TRBV6-4,TRBJ2-7,TRBD1,few,CASRPTGGLGEQYF,TGTGCCAGCAGACCGACAGGGGGGCTTGGGGAGCAGTACTTC
TRBV5-1,TRBJ2-7,TRBD2,few,CASSYYRLAGDYEQYF,TGCGCCAGCAGCTACTACCGACTAGCGGGGGACTACGAGCAGTACTTC
TRBV5-1,TRBJ1-1,NA,few,CASSLNSMNTEAFF,TGCGCCAGCAGCTTGAACAGTATGAACACTGAAGCTTTCTTT
TRBV27,TRBJ2-7,TRBD2,NA,CASRTTGTSVYEQYF,TGTGCCAGCAGGACGACCGGGACTAGTGTGTACGAGCAGTACTTC
TRBV18,TRBJ1-1,NA,few,CASSLQDKALGTEAFF,TGTGCCAGCTCACTCCAGGACAAGGCCTTGGGCACTGAAGCTTTCTTT